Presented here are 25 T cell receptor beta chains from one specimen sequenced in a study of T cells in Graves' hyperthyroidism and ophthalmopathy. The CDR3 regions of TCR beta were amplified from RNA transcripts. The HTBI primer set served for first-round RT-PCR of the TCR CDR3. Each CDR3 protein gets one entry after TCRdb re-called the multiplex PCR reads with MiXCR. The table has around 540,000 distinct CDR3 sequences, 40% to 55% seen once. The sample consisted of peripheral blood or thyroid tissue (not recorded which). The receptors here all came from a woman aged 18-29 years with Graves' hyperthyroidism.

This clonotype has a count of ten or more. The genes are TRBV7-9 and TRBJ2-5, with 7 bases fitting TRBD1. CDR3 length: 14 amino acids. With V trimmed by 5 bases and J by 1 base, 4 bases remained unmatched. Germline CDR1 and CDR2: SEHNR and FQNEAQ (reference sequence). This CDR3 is CASSLDRAQETQYF. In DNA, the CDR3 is TGTGCCAGCAGCCTAGACAGGGCCCAAGAGACCCAGTACTTC.

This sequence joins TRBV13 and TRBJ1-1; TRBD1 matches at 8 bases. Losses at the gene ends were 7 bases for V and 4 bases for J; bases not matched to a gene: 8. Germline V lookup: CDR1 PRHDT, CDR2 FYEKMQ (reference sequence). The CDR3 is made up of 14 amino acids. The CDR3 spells CASTLAGGPTEAFF. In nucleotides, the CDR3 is TGTGCCAGCACCTTGGCAGGGGGCCCCACTGAAGCTTTCTTT.

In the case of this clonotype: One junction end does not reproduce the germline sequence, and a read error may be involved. CDR3 residues: CSFETGGDEKLFF. The CDR3 bases are TGCAGCTTTGAGACAGGGGGCGATGAAAAACTGTTTTTT. This rearrangement joins TRBV29-1 to TRBJ1-4, with 10 bases matching TRBD1. The CDR3 extends over 13 amino acids. The germline CDR1 and CDR2 sequences are SQVTM and ANQGSEA. Using reference TRBV29-1 and TRBJ1-4 for the parts outside the CDR3, the full variable domain is SAVISQKPSRDICQRGTSLTIQCQVDSQVTMMFWYRQQPGQSLTLIATANQGSEATYESGFVIDKFPISRPNLTFSTLTVSNMSPEDSSIYLCSFETGGDEKLFFGSGTQLSVL.

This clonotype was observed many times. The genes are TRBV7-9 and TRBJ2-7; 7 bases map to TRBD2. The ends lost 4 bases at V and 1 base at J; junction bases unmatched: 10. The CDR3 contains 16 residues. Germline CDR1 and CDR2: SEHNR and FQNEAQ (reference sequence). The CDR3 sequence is CASSSHVGGRSYEQYF. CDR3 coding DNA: TGTGCCAGCAGCTCCCACGTTGGCGGGAGATCCTACGAGCAGTACTTC. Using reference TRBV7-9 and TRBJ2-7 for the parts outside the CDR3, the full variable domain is DTGVSQNPRHKITKRGQNVTFRCDPISEHNRLYWYRQTLGQGPEFLTYFQNEAQLEKSRLLSDRFSAERPKGSFSTLEIQRTEQGDSAMYLCASSSHVGGRSYEQYFGPGTRLTVT.

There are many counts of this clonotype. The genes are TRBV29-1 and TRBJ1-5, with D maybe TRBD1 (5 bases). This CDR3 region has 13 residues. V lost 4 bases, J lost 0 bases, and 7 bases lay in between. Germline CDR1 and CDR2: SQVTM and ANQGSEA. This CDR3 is CSVGQGSNQPQHF. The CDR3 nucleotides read TGCAGCGTTGGCCAGGGTAGCAATCAGCCCCAGCATTTT.

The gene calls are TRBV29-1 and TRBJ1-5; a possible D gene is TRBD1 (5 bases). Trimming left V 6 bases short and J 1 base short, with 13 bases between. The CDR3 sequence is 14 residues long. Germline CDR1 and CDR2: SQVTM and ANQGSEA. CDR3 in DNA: TGCAGCGTAGCGGGGGGGGAGAGCAATCAGCCCCAGCATTTT. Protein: CSVAGGESNQPQHF. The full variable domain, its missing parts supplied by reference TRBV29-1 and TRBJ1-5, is SAVISQKPSRDICQRGTSLTIQCQVDSQVTMMFWYRQQPGQSLTLIATANQGSEATYESGFVIDKFPISRPNLTFSTLTVSNMSPEDSSIYLCSVAGGESNQPQHFGDGTRLSIL.

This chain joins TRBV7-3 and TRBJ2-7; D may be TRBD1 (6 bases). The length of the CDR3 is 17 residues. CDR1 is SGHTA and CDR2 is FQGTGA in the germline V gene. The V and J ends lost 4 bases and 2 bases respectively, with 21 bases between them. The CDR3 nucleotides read TGTGCCAGCAGCTCCCTCATAACGATCGGACAGACCTACGAGCAGTACTTC. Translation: CASSSLITIGQTYEQYF.

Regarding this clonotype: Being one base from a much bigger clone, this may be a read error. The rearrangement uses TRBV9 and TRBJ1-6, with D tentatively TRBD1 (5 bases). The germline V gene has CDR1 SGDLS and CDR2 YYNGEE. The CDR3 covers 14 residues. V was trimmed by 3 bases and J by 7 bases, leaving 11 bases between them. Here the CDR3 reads CASSAGAVNSPLHF. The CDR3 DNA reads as TGTGCCAGCAGCGCCGGGGCAGTCAATTCACCCCTCCACTTT.

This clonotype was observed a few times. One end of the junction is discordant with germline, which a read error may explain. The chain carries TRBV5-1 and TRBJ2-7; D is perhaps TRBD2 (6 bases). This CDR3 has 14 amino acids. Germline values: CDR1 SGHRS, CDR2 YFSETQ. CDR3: CASTSRRELGEQYF. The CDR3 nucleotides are TGTGCCAGCACCTCCCGACGGGAGCTAGGCGAGCAGTACTTC.

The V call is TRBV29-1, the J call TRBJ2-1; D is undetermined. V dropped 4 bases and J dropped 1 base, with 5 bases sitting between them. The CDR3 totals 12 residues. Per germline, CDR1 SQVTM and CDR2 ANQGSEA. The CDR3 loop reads CSVGGSYNEQFF. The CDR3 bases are TGCAGCGTTGGCGGTTCCTACAATGAGCAGTTCTTC.

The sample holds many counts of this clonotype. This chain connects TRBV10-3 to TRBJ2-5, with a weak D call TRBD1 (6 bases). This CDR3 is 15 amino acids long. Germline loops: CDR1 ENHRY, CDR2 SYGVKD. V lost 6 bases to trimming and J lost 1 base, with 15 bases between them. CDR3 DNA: TGTGCCATCAGACCCCACGGACAGACCCAAGAGACCCAGTACTTC. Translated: CAIRPHGQTQETQYF.

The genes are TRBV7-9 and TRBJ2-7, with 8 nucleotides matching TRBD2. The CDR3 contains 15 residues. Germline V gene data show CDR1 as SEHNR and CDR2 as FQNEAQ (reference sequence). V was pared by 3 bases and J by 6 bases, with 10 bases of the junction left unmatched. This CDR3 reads CASSFTRGGTLEQYF. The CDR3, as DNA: TGTGCCAGCAGCTTTACCCGGGGGGGAACCCTCGAGCAGTACTTC.

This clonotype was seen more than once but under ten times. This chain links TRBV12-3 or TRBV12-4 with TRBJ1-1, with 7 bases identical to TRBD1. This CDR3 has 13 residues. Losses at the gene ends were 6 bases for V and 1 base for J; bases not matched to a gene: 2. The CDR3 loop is CASRRQGNTEAFF. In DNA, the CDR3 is TGTGCCAGCAGGAGACAGGGGAACACTGAAGCTTTCTTT.

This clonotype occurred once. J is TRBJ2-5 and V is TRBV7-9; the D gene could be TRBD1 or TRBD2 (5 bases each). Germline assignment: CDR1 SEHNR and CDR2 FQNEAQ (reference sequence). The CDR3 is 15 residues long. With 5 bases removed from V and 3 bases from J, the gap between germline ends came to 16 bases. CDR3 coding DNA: TGTGCCAGCAGCCCCCGGACAAGCGGAGAAGAGACCCAGTACTTC. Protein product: CASSPRTSGEETQYF.

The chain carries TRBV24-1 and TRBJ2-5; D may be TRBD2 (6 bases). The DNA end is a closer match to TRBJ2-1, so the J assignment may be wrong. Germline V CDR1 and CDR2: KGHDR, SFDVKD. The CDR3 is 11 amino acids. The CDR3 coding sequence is TGTACGAATAGCGGCCTTAATGAGCAGTTCTTC. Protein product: CTNSGLNEQFF.

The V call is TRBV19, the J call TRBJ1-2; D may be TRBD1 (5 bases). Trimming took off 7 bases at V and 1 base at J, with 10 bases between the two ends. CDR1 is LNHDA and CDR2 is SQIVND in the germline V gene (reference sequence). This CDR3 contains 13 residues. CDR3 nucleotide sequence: TGTGCCAGTAACCCGGGGGGTAACTATGGCTACACCTTC. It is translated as CASNPGGNYGYTF.

This chain's CDR3 is CASSGPGGEQYF. The CDR3 DNA reads TGTGCCAGCAGCGGACCTGGGGGCGAGCAGTACTTC. The chain has TRBV9 and TRBJ2-7; D is perhaps TRBD1 or TRBD2 (5 bases each). Trimming took off 3 bases at V and 6 bases at J, with 10 bases between the two ends. CDR1 SGDLS and CDR2 YYNGEE come from the germline V gene. This CDR3 is 12 amino acids long.

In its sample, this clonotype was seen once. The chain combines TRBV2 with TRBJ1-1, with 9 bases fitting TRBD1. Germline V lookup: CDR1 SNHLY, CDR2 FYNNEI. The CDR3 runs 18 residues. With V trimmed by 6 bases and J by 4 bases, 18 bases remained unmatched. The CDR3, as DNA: TGTGCCAGCAGCTTAGGTCAAGGGACAGGGACGTTGAGCACTGAAGCTTTCTTT. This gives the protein CASSLGQGTGTLSTEAFF.

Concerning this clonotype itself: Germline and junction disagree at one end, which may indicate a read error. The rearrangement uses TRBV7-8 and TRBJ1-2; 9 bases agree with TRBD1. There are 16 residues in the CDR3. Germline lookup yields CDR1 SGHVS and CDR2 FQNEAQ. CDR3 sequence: CASSPTGTGRSNGYTF. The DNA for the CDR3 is TGCGCCAGCAGCCCAACCGGGACAGGGAGGTCAAATGGCTACACCTTC.

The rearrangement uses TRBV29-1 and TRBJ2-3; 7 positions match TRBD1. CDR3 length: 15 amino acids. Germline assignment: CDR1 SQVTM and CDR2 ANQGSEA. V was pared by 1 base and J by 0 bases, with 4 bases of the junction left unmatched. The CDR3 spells CSVEAWTGSTDTQYF. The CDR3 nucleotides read TGCAGCGTTGAAGCTTGGACAGGCAGCACAGATACGCAGTATTTT.

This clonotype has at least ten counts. The CDR3 DNA reads as TGTGCCAGTATCGGTCGGCAAAAACTGTTTTTT. Translating it yields CASIGRQKLFF. The chain recombines TRBV19 with TRBJ1-4; no firm D call. The V end was cut by 7 bases, the J end by 9 bases, with 9 bases between. The CDR3 length is 11 residues. The germline CDR1 and CDR2 sequences are LNHDA and SQIVND (reference sequence).

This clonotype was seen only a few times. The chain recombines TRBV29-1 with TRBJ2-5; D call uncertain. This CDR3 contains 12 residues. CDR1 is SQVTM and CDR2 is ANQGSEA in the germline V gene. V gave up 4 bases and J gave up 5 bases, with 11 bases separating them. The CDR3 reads CSVVGLGETQYF. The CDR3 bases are TGCAGCGTTGTTGGGCTTGGCGAGACCCAGTACTTC.

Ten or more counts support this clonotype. This CDR3 reads CSAREGGNQPQHF. In nucleotides, the CDR3 is TGCAGTGCTAGAGAAGGCGGCAATCAGCCCCAGCATTTT. The chain has TRBV20-1 and TRBJ1-5; no reliable D call. Germline-derived CDR1 and CDR2 are DFQATT and SNEGSKA (reference sequence). CDR3 length: 13 residues. Trimming took off 0 bases at V and 2 bases at J, with 5 bases between the two ends.

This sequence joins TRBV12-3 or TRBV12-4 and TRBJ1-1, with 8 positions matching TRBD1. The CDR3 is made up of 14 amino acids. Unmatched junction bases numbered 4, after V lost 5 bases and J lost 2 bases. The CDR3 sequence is CASSPTGVNTEAFF. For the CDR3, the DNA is TGTGCCAGCAGTCCGACAGGGGTTAACACTGAAGCTTTCTTT.

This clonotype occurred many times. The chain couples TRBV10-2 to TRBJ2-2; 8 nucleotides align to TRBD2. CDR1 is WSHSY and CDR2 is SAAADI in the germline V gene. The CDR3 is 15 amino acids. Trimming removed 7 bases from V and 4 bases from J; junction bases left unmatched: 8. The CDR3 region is CASTQRAGGTGELFF. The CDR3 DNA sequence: TGCGCCAGCACCCAACGGGCGGGAGGCACCGGGGAGCTGTTTTTT.